This entry lists 13 T cell receptor beta chains sequenced from one sample in a study of blood T cells in healthy people across ages. A sample-barcoded 5' primer and a J-beta primer mix were used in a second PCR of roughly 6 to 11 cycles. TCRdb processed the 5' RACE reads anew with MiXCR; each CDR3 protein has one entry. Among over a million distinct CDR3 sequences, 40% to 45% were seen once, and the ten largest hold 15% to 20%. The source material was blood. These receptors were collected from a woman aged 60-75 years in good health.

The chain carries TRBV7-2 and TRBJ1-2; D unresolved. V was cut by 3 bases and J by 1 base, with 9 bases left in between. Per germline, CDR1 SGHTA and CDR2 FQGNSA. The CDR3 sequence is 14 residues long. The CDR3 coding sequence is TGTGCCAGCAGCTTTGATTCTTTTAACTATGGCTACACCTTC. Its translation: CASSFDSFNYGYTF.

This clonotype was seen a few times. The V and J genes are TRBV20-1 and TRBJ2-7, with 10 bases matching TRBD2. The V segment lost 0 bases and the J segment 2 bases; nucleotides outside the gene matches: 4. The CDR3 spans 15 residues. Per the germline V gene, CDR1 is DFQATT and CDR2 is SNEGSKA (reference sequence). This CDR3 reads CSARDPSGSPYEQYF. The DNA for the CDR3 is TGCAGTGCTAGAGATCCTAGCGGGAGTCCCTACGAGCAGTACTTC.

The chain couples TRBV7-9 to TRBJ1-6, with 7 bases identical to TRBD1. This CDR3 has 15 amino acids. Germline V gene sequence: CDR1 SEHNR, CDR2 FQNEAQ (reference sequence). V trimming: 5 bases; J trimming: 10 bases; junction bases outside the gene matches: 11. The CDR3 protein is CASSTTGAVSSPLHF. The DNA of the CDR3 is TGTGCCAGCAGCACCACAGGGGCGGTGAGCTCACCCCTCCACTTT.

This sequence joins TRBV3-1 and TRBJ2-1, with D uncertain. This CDR3 is built from 18 residues. The V end was cut by 0 bases, the J end by 0 bases, with 15 bases between. CDR1 LGHDT and CDR2 YNNKEL come from the germline V gene (reference sequence). In DNA form, the CDR3 reads TGTGCCAGCAGCCAAGAGAGTGGGCTTGAAAGCTCCTACAATGAGCAGTTCTTC. It yields the protein CASSQESGLESSYNEQFF.

This clonotype showed up just a few times. The chain carries TRBV3-1 and TRBJ2-5; D is perhaps TRBD2 (5 bases). V lost 1 base, J lost 5 bases, and 8 bases lay in between. This CDR3 has 13 amino acids. Looked up from germline, CDR1 is LGHDT and CDR2 is YNNKEL (reference sequence). As DNA, the CDR3 is TGTGCCAGCAGCCAAGGGAGGTGGGAGACCCAGTACTTC. This encodes CASSQGRWETQYF.

The chain joins TRBV6-6 to TRBJ1-2; no reliable D call. Trimming shortened V by 2 bases and J by 5 bases, and 9 bases separated the two germline ends. This CDR3 contains 13 residues. Germline assignment: CDR1 MNHNY and CDR2 SVGAGI (reference sequence). CDR3 sequence reads: CASSYEQIYGYTF. The CDR3 nucleotides are TGTGCCAGCAGTTACGAACAGATTTATGGCTACACCTTC.

The gene calls are TRBV27 and TRBJ2-1; the D gene could be TRBD1 or TRBD2 (6 bases each). Germline loops: CDR1 MNHEY, CDR2 SMNVEV (reference sequence). CDR3 size: 14 residues. The V gene lost 5 bases and the J gene lost 2 bases, with 10 bases spanning the gap. CDR3 sequence (DNA): TGTGCCAGCAGTGAGAGGGGGGCCTACAATGAGCAGTTCTTC. This encodes CASSERGAYNEQFF.

Remarks on this clonotype: The junction departs from the called germline gene at one end, perhaps through a read error. The gene calls are TRBV29-1 and TRBJ2-7; D remains unclear. The CDR3 loop spans 11 amino acids. Germline CDR1 and CDR2: SQVTM and ANQGSEA. In nucleotides, the CDR3 is TGCAGCGTTGGAGTCTCCTACGAGCAGTACTTT. It encodes CSVGVSYEQYF.

The rearrangement uses TRBV27 and TRBJ2-7; D not certain. V lost 2 bases and J lost 3, with 8 bases in between. CDR3 length: 13 amino acids. Per germline, CDR1 MNHEY and CDR2 SMNVEV (reference sequence). The CDR3 region is CASSLLYGYEQYF. In nucleotides, the CDR3 is TGTGCCAGCAGTTTACTCTACGGCTACGAGCAGTACTTC.

The rearrangement uses TRBV5-5 and TRBJ2-1, with 12 positions matching TRBD2. J lost 0 bases, V lost 4 bases, and 11 bases had no gene match. Per the germline V gene, CDR1 is SGHKS and CDR2 is YYEKEE (reference sequence). This CDR3 spans 19 amino acids. The CDR3 bases are TGTGCCAGCAGCGCCACCGGGACTAGCGGGCTCAGCTCCTACAATGAGCAGTTCTTC. This encodes CASSATGTSGLSSYNEQFF.

This clonotype was seen a handful of times. The chain has TRBV9 and TRBJ2-3, with 8 bases identical to TRBD2. The CDR3 has 15 residues. Germline CDR1 and CDR2: SGDLS and YYNGEE. Trimming removed 4 bases from V and 3 bases from J; junction bases left unmatched: 7. The CDR3 sequence is CASSPPAGETDTQYF. CDR3 DNA sequence: TGTGCCAGCAGCCCCCCAGCGGGAGAGACAGATACGCAGTATTTT.

The genes are TRBV20-1 and TRBJ1-1; possible D gene TRBD1, 5 bases. Trimming removed 2 bases from V and 3 bases from J, with 13 bases in between. The CDR3 loop spans 14 amino acids. Per the germline V gene, CDR1 is DFQATT and CDR2 is SNEGSKA (reference sequence). The CDR3 region has the DNA TGCAGTGCTAGACAGGGAGGGGCGGACACTGAAGCTTTCTTT. It encodes CSARQGGADTEAFF.

The chain combines TRBV5-1 with TRBJ1-2; D possibly corresponds to TRBD1 (6 bases). The CDR3 consists of 15 residues. CDR1 SGHRS and CDR2 YFSETQ come from the germline V gene. Trimming stripped 4 bases from V and 0 bases from J, with 13 bases between. DNA of the CDR3: TGCGCCAGCAGCGAGAGGACAGTTTCTAACTATGGCTACACCTTC. It codes for CASSERTVSNYGYTF.